This T cell receptor beta chain came from a study of T-cell memory formation after mild COVID-19. Study findings and constraints: Of the contracting clones, CD4+ ones lay mainly in CM and EM, and CD8+ ones in EMRA.

The CDR3 contains 14 residues. Germline CDR1 and CDR2: SGHRS and YFSETQ. With V trimmed by 3 bases and J by 5 bases, 7 bases remained unmatched. Concerning this clonotype: Its antigen remains unidentified.

TCRdb reprocessed the 5' RACE reads with MiXCR, giving one entry per CDR3 protein. This table holds 140,000 or so distinct CDR3 sequences, 19% found once. The specimen was PBMCs or a T cell subset sorted from them (not recorded which). This TCR was recovered from an adult woman who had mild COVID-19 (a few samples of this study predate the infection). Cell type and time point are not known. This sequence joins TRBV5-1 and TRBJ2-5; 7 nucleotides align to TRBD2. For the CDR3, the DNA is TGCGCCAGCAGCTCCGGCGCTAGCGGTGAGACCCAGTACTTC. This sequence encodes CASSSGASGETQYF.